This T cell receptor beta chain was recovered during a study of shared clonotypes between healthy human individuals. CD8 memory comprised CD45RO+ plus CCR7-negative CD45RA+ TemRA cells. At deep level, the assay was performed. Only in-frame clones appear in the TCRdb table, and some are missing; sequencing was by immunoSEQ multiplex PCR. The profile shows a few hundred thousand clones, roughly 91% of them singletons. Study-wide points: Estimated richness was generally greater in naive than memory subsets. Genetic and exposure-history diversity was limited by the small donor number.

As concerns this clone: Antigen specificity is unknown.

Unmatched junction bases numbered 8, after V lost 4 bases and J lost 3 bases. CDR1 is MGHRA, CDR2 YSYEKL, per germline. This CDR3 has 15 amino acids. This sequence originates from a young man in good health. The chain combines TRBV4-1 with TRBJ2-7; 8 bases are shared with TRBD2. The source material was memory CD8+ T cells sorted from blood. As to subset: CD45RO+ cells pooled with CCR7-negative TemRA cells. DNA of the CDR3: TGCGCCAGCAGCCTGTTAAGCGGGGGCGACTACGAGCAGTACTTC. This translates into CASSLLSGGDYEQYF.